These 24 T cell receptor beta chains were sequenced from one sample in a study of CD8 T cells in ankylosing spondylitis. The study, taken as a whole, reports: Characteristic, it appeared, of ankylosing spondylitis blood was a TCR beta motif of about eight highly homologous variants.

Each CDR3 protein is one row after TCRdb ran MiXCR on the 5' RACE reads. The sample records 700,000 to 1,000,000 distinct CDR3 sequences, 12% being singletons. What these receptors recognize is not known. The sample was blood, either unsorted or a sorted T cell fraction (not recorded which). The receptors stem from a male donor with ankylosing spondylitis.

This clonotype was found a few times. V and J are TRBV4-1 and TRBJ1-4; D unresolved. V was trimmed by 6 bases and J by 4 bases, leaving 18 bases between them. The CDR3 sequence is 16 residues long. Germline-derived CDR1 and CDR2 are MGHRA and YSYEKL. The CDR3 DNA follows: TGCGCCAGCAGGCCCCTGGGCGGACGGAGTAATGAAAAACTGTTTTTT. It translates to CASRPLGGRSNEKLFF.

This chain links TRBV20-1 with TRBJ2-1, with 13 bases that match TRBD2. CDR3 length equals 16 residues. With V trimmed by 6 bases and J by 4 bases, 9 bases remained unmatched. Germline assignment: CDR1 DFQATT and CDR2 SNEGSKA (reference sequence). CDR3 amino acids: CSAPGLAGEIYNEQFF. CDR3 DNA: TGCAGTGCGCCCGGACTAGCGGGGGAGATTTACAATGAGCAGTTCTTC.

V usage is TRBV2 and J usage is TRBJ1-4; D ambiguous. This CDR3 region has 14 residues. Germline loops: CDR1 SNHLY, CDR2 FYNNEI. Trimming stripped 7 bases from V and 4 bases from J, with 13 bases between. The CDR3 bases are TGTGCCAGCAATCCGGGGAGAGGTAATGAAAAACTGTTTTTT. Its translation is CASNPGRGNEKLFF.

The rearrangement joins TRBV4-1 to TRBJ1-4, with 10 bases that match TRBD1. Germline CDR1 is MGHRA and CDR2 is YSYEKL. The CDR3 loop spans 15 amino acids. With 0 bases clipped from V and 10 bases from J, the junction kept 5 bases outside the gene matches. This CDR3 reads CASSQDTGTGAKLFF. The DNA for the CDR3 is TGCGCCAGCAGCCAAGATACCGGGACAGGGGCAAAACTGTTTTTT.

There are a few counts of this clonotype. The CDR3 region is CASSQLQGAEAFF. Written as DNA, the CDR3 is TGTGCCAGCAGTCAACTTCAGGGGGCTGAAGCTTTCTTT. The chain employs TRBV28 and TRBJ1-1, with 7 bases aligning to TRBD1. The CDR3 has 13 residues. J lost 6 bases, V lost 5 bases, and 6 bases had no gene match. Germline values: CDR1 MDHEN, CDR2 SYDVKM. The full variable domain, with the rest looked up from reference TRBV28 and TRBJ1-1, is DVKVTQSSRYLVKRTGEKVFLECVQDMDHENMFWYRQDPGLGLRLIYFSYDVKMKEKGDIPEGYSVSREKKERFSLILESASTNQTSMYLCASSQLQGAEAFFGQGTRLTVV.

The gene calls are TRBV6-1 and TRBJ1-5, with D tentatively TRBD1 (6 bases). The CDR3 extends over 14 amino acids. Per germline, CDR1 MNHNS and CDR2 SASEGT. V lost 6 bases and J 4 bases, leaving 13 bases between the germline ends. Here the CDR3 DNA reads TGTGCCAGCAGCCGACAGGAAGGGAATCAGCCCCAGCATTTT. Protein sequence: CASSRQEGNQPQHF.

This clonotype was counted between two and nine times. J is TRBJ2-2 and V is TRBV4-2; D not certain. V was pared by 7 bases and J by 3 bases, with 6 bases between. Germline V CDR1 and CDR2: LGHNA, YNFKEQ. This CDR3 comprises 12 residues. CDR3: CASTGDTGELFF. The CDR3 DNA reads TGTGCCAGCACTGGGGACACCGGGGAGCTGTTTTTT.

This clonotype was detected ten times or more. The genes are TRBV12-3 or TRBV12-4 and TRBJ2-1; maybe TRBD2 (5 bases). V was shortened by 5 bases and J by 0 bases, with 11 bases between the two germline ends. This CDR3 has 15 amino acids. CDR3 sequence: CASSQSGISYNEQFF. The CDR3 coding sequence is TGTGCCAGCAGTCAAAGCGGAATCTCCTACAATGAGCAGTTCTTC.

The rearrangement links TRBV5-1 to TRBJ2-6, with D possibly TRBD2 on 5 matching bases. This CDR3 is 20 amino acids long. The V gene lost 2 bases and the J gene lost 0 bases, with 21 bases spanning the gap. Per germline, CDR1 SGHRS and CDR2 YFSETQ. CDR3 region: CASSFRTQEVRSSGANVLTF. The CDR3 DNA sequence: TGCGCCAGCAGCTTCCGAACGCAGGAGGTCCGGAGCTCTGGGGCCAACGTCCTGACTTTC.

This clonotype was counted a few times. This chain connects TRBV6-2 or TRBV6-3 to TRBJ2-1; D perhaps matches TRBD2 (5 bases). The CDR3 spans 16 residues. V lost 2 bases to trimming and J lost 5 bases, with 16 bases between them. The germline V gene encodes CDR1 MNHEY and CDR2 SVGEGT. CDR3 amino acids: CASSYRERLFHNEQFF. Written as DNA, the CDR3 is TGTGCCAGCAGTTACAGAGAGCGGCTCTTTCACAATGAGCAGTTCTTC.

The chain uses TRBV20-1 and TRBJ1-1; D unclear. The CDR3 extends over 12 amino acids. The V gene lost 6 bases and the J gene lost 0 bases, with 8 bases spanning the gap. Germline V gene sequence: CDR1 DFQATT, CDR2 SNEGSKA (reference sequence). The CDR3 nucleotides read TGCAGTGCGTTAATCATGAACACTGAAGCTTTCTTT. Translated: CSALIMNTEAFF.

This clonotype occurred a few times. The CDR3 bases are TGTGCCAGCAGTTACTCTGTACTAGCGACAAGAAACCACAATGAGCAGTTCTTC. Protein: CASSYSVLATRNHNEQFF. The rearrangement links TRBV6-5 to TRBJ2-1; 7 nucleotides line up with TRBD2. V gave up 0 bases and J gave up 5 bases; unmatched junction bases: 13. This CDR3 has 18 amino acids. Germline-derived CDR1 and CDR2 are MNHEY and SVGAGI.

This clonotype occurred a few times. V usage is TRBV20-1 and J usage is TRBJ2-3, with D maybe TRBD2 (6 bases). Trimming pared 3 bases from V and 2 bases from J, leaving 9 bases between. CDR3 length equals 13 residues. Germline values: CDR1 DFQATT, CDR2 SNEGSKA (reference sequence). DNA of the CDR3: TGCAGTGCTAGGGCGGGGCCCACAGATACGCAGTATTTT. It encodes CSARAGPTDTQYF.

This clonotype has only a few counts. The chain employs TRBV12-3 or TRBV12-4 and TRBJ2-1; TRBD1 might be the D (7 bases). V gave up 5 bases and J gave up 1 base, with 15 bases separating them. The CDR3 contains 16 residues. CDR3 residues: CASSPYQGGSYNEQFF. In DNA form, the CDR3 reads TGTGCCAGCAGTCCTTACCAGGGGGGTTCCTACAATGAGCAGTTCTTC.

This clonotype was counted only a few times. The CDR3 sequence is CASSQEALPSTDTQYF. DNA of the CDR3: TGCGCCAGCAGCCAAGAAGCACTACCTAGCACAGATACGCAGTATTTT. The chain uses TRBV4-3 and TRBJ2-3; D is uncertain. The CDR3 sequence is 16 residues long. V shed 0 bases and J shed 0 bases, with 10 bases lying between them. Germline CDR1 LGHNA, CDR2 YSLEER.

This clonotype came up a few times. V gene TRBV7-6 combines with J gene TRBJ1-1; D unclear. CDR1 and CDR2 from the germline V gene are SGHVS and FNYEAQ. CDR3 size: 14 residues. The V and J ends lost 4 bases and 1 base respectively, with 10 bases between them. The DNA for the CDR3 is TGTGCCAGCAGCTCCCAGTCGGCGAACACTGAAGCTTTCTTT. Protein: CASSSQSANTEAFF.

This clonotype was counted many times. The chain has TRBV10-3 and TRBJ2-1; the D gene is possibly TRBD2 (6 bases). The V gene lost 3 bases and the J gene lost 7 bases, with 13 bases spanning the gap. Germline CDR1 and CDR2: ENHRY and SYGVKD. The CDR3 contains 14 residues. The CDR3 here is CAISDAGSRNEQFF. As DNA, the CDR3 is TGTGCCATCAGTGACGCGGGATCGAGGAATGAGCAGTTCTTC.

The J gene is TRBJ2-5, the V gene TRBV4-3; D might be TRBD2 (5 bases). Deletions cut 0 bases from V and 2 bases from J, with 13 bases between. Germline V lookup: CDR1 LGHNA, CDR2 YSLEER. The CDR3 extends over 16 amino acids. CDR3 sequence (DNA): TGCGCCAGCAGCCAAGAGATCGGGCGGACTCAAGAGACCCAGTACTTC. Its protein product is CASSQEIGRTQETQYF.

This clonotype was seen a handful of times. V is TRBV5-1 and J is TRBJ2-3, with 9 nucleotides matching TRBD2. The CDR3 has 13 residues. The germline CDR1 and CDR2 sequences are SGHRS and YFSETQ. The V gene end was trimmed by 5 bases and the J gene end by 3 bases; junction bases not matched to a gene: 1. DNA for the CDR3: TGCGCCAGCAGTGCGGGGGGGACAGATACGCAGTATTTT. This codes for CASSAGGTDTQYF.

This clonotype appeared a few times. The V and J genes are TRBV12-3 or TRBV12-4 and TRBJ1-1; the D is unclear. Trimming pared 5 bases from V and 6 bases from J, leaving 13 bases between. This CDR3 spans 13 amino acids. This CDR3 is CASSSGRGAEAFF. CDR3 DNA sequence: TGTGCCAGCAGTAGCGGTAGAGGAGCTGAAGCTTTCTTT.

The chain employs TRBV12-3 or TRBV12-4 and TRBJ2-1; 7 bases agree with TRBD2. Losses at the gene ends were 7 bases for V and 4 bases for J; bases not matched to a gene: 10. CDR3 length: 15 amino acids. The chain's CDR3 is CASTPRLAVYNEQFF. DNA for the CDR3: TGTGCCAGCACCCCCAGGCTAGCGGTTTACAATGAGCAGTTCTTC.

This clonotype was detected ten times or more. This chain joins TRBV9 and TRBJ2-7, with D possibly matching TRBD1 (6 bases). CDR1 is SGDLS and CDR2 is YYNGEE in the germline V gene. Deletions cut 4 bases from V and 6 bases from J, with 17 bases between. The CDR3 runs 14 residues. CDR3 coding DNA: TGTGCCAGCAGCCCGGGACACACCAGAGTCGAGCAGTACTTC. Its protein is CASSPGHTRVEQYF.

The chain recombines TRBV11-2 with TRBJ2-2; 7 bases match TRBD2. This CDR3 has 14 residues. The germline CDR1 and CDR2 sequences are SGHAT and FQNNGV. V dropped 6 bases and J dropped 8; count of bases not matched to a gene: 9. The CDR3 sequence is CASRPLSGWGELFF. The CDR3 nucleotides read TGTGCCAGCAGACCACTTAGCGGGTGGGGGGAGCTGTTTTTT. Combining the CDR3 with reference TRBV11-2 and TRBJ2-2 gives the whole variable domain EAGVAQSPRYKIIEKRQSVAFWCNPISGHATLYWYQQILGQGPKLLIQFQNNGVVDDSQLPKDRFSAERLKGVDSTLKIQPAKLEDSAVYLCASRPLSGWGELFFGEGSRLTVL.

In DNA form, the CDR3 reads TGTGCCAGCAGTTTCCGGACCCCCGGGGGCACCGGGGAGCTGTTTTTT. Its protein product is CASSFRTPGGTGELFF. This chain links TRBV27 with TRBJ2-2; D is possibly TRBD2 (6 bases). Germline CDR1 and CDR2: MNHEY and SMNVEV (reference sequence). Trimming left V 3 bases short and J 4 bases short, with 15 bases between. The length of the CDR3 is 16 residues.